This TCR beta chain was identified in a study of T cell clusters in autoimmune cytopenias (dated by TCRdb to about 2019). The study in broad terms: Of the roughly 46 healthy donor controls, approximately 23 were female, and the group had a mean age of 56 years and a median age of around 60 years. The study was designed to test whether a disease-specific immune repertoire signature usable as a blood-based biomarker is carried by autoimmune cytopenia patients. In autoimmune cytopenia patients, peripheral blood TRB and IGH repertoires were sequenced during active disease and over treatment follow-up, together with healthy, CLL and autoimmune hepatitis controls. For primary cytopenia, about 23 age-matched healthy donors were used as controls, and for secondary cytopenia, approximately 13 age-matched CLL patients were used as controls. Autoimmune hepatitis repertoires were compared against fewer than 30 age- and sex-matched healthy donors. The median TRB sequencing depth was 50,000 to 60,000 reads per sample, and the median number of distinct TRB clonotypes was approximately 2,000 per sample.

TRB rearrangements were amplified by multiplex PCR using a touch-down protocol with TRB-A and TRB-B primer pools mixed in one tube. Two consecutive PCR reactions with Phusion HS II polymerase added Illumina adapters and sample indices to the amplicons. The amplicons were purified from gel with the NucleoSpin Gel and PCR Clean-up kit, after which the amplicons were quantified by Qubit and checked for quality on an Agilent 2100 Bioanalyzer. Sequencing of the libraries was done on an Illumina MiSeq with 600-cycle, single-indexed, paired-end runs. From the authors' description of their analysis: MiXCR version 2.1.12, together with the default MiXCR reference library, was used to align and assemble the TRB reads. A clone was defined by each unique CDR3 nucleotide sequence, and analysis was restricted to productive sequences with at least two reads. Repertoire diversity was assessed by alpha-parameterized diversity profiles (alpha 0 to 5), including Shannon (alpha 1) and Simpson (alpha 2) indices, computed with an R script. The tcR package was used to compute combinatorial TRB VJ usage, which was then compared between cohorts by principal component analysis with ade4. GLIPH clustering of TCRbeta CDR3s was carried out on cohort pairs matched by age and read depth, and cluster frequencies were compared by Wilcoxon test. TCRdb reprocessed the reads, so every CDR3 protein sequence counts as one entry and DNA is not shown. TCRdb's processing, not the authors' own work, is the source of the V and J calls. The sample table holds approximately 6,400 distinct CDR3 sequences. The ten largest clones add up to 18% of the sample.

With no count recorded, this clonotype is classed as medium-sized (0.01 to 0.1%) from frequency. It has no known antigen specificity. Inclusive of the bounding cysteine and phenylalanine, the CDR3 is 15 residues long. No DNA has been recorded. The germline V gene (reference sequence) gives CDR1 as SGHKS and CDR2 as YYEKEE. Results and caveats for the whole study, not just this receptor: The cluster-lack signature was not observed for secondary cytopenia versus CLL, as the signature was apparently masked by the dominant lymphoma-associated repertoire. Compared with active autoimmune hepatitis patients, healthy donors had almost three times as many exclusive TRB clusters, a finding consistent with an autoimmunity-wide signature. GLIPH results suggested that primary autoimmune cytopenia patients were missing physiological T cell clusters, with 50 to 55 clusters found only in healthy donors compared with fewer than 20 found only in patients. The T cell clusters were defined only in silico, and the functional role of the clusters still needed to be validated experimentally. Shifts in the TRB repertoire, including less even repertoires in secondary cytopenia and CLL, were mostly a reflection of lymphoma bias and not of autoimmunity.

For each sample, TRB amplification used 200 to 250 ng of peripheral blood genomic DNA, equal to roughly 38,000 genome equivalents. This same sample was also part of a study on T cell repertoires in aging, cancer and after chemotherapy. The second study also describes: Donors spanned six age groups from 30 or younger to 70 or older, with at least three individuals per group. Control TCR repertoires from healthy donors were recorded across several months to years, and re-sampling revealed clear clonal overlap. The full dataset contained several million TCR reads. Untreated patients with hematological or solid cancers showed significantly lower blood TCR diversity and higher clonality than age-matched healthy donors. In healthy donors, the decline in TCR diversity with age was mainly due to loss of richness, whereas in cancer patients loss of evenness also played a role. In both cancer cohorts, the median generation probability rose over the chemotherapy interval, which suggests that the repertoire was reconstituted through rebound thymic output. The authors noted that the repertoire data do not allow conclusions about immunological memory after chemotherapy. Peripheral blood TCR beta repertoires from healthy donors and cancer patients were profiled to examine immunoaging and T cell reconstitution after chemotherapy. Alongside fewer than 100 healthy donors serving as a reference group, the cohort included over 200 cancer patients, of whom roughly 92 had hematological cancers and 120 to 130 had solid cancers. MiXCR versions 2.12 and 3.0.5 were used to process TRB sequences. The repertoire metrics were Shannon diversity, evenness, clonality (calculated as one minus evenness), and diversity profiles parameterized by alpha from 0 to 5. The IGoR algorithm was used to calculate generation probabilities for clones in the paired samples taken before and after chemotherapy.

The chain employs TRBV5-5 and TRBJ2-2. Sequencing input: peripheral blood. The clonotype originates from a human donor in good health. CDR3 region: CASSSDSTNTGELFF.